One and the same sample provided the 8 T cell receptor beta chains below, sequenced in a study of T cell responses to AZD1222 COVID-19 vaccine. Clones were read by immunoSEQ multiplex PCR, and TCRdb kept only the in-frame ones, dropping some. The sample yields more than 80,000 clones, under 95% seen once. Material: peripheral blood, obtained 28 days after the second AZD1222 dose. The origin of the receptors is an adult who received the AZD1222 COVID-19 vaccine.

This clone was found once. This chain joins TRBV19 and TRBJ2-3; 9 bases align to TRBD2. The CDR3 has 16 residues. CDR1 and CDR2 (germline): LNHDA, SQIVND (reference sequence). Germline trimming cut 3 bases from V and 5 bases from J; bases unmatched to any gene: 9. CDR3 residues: CASSIGAGGPQDTQYF. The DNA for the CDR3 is TGTGCCAGTAGTATCGGTGCGGGAGGGCCGCAAGATACGCAGTATTTT.

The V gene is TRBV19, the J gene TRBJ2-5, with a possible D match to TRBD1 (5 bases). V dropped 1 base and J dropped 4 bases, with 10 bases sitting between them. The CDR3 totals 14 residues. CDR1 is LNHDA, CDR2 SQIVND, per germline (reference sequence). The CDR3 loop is CASSIGGHVETQYF. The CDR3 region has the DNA TGTGCCAGTAGTATAGGAGGACACGTAGAGACCCAGTACTTC.

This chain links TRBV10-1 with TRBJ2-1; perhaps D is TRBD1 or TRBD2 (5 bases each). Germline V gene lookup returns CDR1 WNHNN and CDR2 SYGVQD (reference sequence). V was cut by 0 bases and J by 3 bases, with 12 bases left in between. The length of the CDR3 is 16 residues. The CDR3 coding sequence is TGCGCCAGCAGTGAGTCACTAGGACAATACTACAATGAGCAGTTCTTC. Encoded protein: CASSESLGQYYNEQFF.

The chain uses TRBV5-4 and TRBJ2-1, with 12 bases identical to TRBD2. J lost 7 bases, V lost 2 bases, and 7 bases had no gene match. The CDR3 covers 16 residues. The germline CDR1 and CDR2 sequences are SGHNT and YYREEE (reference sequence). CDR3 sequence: CASSFGGLAGINEQFF. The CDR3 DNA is TGTGCCAGCAGCTTCGGTGGACTAGCGGGGATTAATGAGCAGTTCTTC.

CDR3 protein: CAISDPTGVLGNTIYF. The CDR3 coding sequence is TGTGCCATCAGTGATCCTACGGGAGTCCTCGGAAACACCATATATTTT. J is TRBJ1-3 and V is TRBV10-3, with D unresolved. The CDR3 length is 16 residues. Deletions cut 3 bases from V and 4 bases from J, with 16 bases between. Germline-derived CDR1 and CDR2 are ENHRY and SYGVKD.

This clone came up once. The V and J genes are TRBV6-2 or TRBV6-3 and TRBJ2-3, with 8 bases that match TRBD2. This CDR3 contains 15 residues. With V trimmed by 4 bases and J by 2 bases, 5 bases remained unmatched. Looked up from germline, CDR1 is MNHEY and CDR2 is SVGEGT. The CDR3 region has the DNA TGTGCCAGCAGTTCAGGAGCGGGAGTCACAGATACGCAGTATTTT. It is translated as CASSSGAGVTDTQYF.

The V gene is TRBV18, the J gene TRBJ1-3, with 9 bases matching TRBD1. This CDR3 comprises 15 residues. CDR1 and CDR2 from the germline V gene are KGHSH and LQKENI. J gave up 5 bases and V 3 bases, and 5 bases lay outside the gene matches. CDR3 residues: CASSPTGGERNTIYF. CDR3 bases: TGTGCCAGCTCACCGACAGGGGGAGAAAGAAACACCATATATTTT.

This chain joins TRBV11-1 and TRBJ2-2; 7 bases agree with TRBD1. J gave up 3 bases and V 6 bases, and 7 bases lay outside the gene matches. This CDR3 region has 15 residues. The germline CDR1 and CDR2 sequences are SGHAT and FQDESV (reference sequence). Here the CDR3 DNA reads TGTGCCAGCAGACCACAGGGGCACTACACCGGGGAGCTGTTTTTT. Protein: CASRPQGHYTGELFF. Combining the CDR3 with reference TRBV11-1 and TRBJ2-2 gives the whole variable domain EAEVAQSPRYKITEKSQAVAFWCDPISGHATLYWYRQILGQGPELLVQFQDESVVDDSQLPKDRFSAERLKGVDSTLKIQPAELGDSAMYLCASRPQGHYTGELFFGEGSRLTVL.